This T cell receptor (beta chain) derives from a study of Graves' ophthalmopathy and Graves' hyperthyroidism. Trimming cost V 7 bases and J 4 bases; bases outside gene matches: 8. The CDR3 is made up of 14 amino acids. The germline gives CDR1 DFQATT, CDR2 SNEGSKA (reference sequence). As the template, RNA transcripts were used to amplify TCR beta CDR3 regions. Second-round multiplex PCR came after first-round RT-PCR with HTBI primers. Using its own MiXCR run on the multiplex PCR reads, TCRdb lists one record per CDR3 protein. The top ten clones hold around half of a sample with 240,000 or so distinct CDR3 sequences, around 50% of them seen once. This clonotype was found a few times. Its antigen remains unidentified. Study conclusions and caveats: In separating ophthalmopathy from stable hyperthyroidism, a 13-signature model achieved nearly 90% sensitivity and 81.08% specificity. A majority of expanded thyroid clonotypes exceeding 0.001 frequency were likewise present in blood.

The chain uses TRBV20-1 and TRBJ2-5; 11 positions match TRBD2. Sequenced sample: peripheral blood. The TCR originated in an adult man with Graves' ophthalmopathy. DNA of the CDR3: TGCAGTGTTCCTAGCGGGAGGCCCCCAGAGACCCAGTACTTC. It codes for CSVPSGRPPETQYF.